These T cell receptor beta chains were read from a single sample in a study of shared clonotypes between healthy human individuals. The protocol was immunoSEQ multiplex PCR, while the TCRdb copy is restricted to in-frame clones and leaves out a portion. The sample has a few million clones, around 95% seen once; the top ten hold around 1.7%. Sequencing was performed on naive CD8+ T cells from PBMCs. The source of these receptors is a man aged 18 to 30 in good health. Some clones in this sample may be carry-over from other donors' samples. CDR3s include the opening cysteine and the closing phenylalanine or tryptophan. The order of the fields is clone size, J gene, D gene, V gene, CDR3 length, CDR3 DNA, CDR3 protein. A D gene is named only where the DNA matches it firmly. A clone size is listed for some rows: how often the clone was seen (once, few, many), or a class if it is expanded.

- TRBJ2-1 - TRBV28 13 TGTGCCAGCAGCCCCCCCCTGGGGGATGAGCAGTTCTTC CASSPPLGDEQFF
- TRBJ1-2 - TRBV29-1 13 TGCAGCGTTGATGGGTGGGAGAACTATGGCTACACCTTC CSVDGWENYGYTF
- TRBJ2-1 TRBD2 TRBV7-7 18 TGTGCCAGCAGCGACGGCCCCTATAGCGGGATAGTAGTCAATGAGCAGTTCTTC CASSDGPYSGIVVNEQFF
- TRBJ2-5 TRBD2 TRBV7-6 16 TGTGCCAGCAGCCTTCGGACTAGCGGGGAGCAAGAGACCCAGTACTTC CASSLRTSGEQETQYF
- TRBJ2-7 TRBD2 TRBV2 14 TGTGCCAGCATGGGGACTAGCGGCTCCTACGAGCAGTACTTC CASMGTSGSYEQYF
- TRBJ1-3 - TRBV7-9 15 TGTGCCAGCAGCCCGGTAACGGGGCATGGAAACACCATATATTTT CASSPVTGHGNTIYF
few TRBJ1-1 - TRBV27 13 TGTGCCAGCAGTTTATCGGCGGCGGCTGAAGCTTTCTTT CASSLSAAAEAFF
- TRBJ1-5 - TRBV27 15 TGTGCCAGCAGTTTACTCGGTCAGAACAATCAGCCCCAGCATTTT CASSLLGQNNQPQHF
- TRBJ2-5 TRBD1 TRBV27 14 TGTGCCAGCATGCTCAGGGGGCGAGGAGAGACCCAGTACTTC CASMLRGRGETQYF
- TRBJ2-4 - TRBV4-3 18 TGCGCCAGCAGCCAAGATTTGAAGGGTGAAGGGGCCAAAAACATTCAGTACTTC CASSQDLKGEGAKNIQYF
- TRBJ2-7 TRBD2 TRBV7-9 15 TGTGCCAGCAGCTTTGGGACTAGCGGGAGCGACGAGCAGTACTTC CASSFGTSGSDEQYF
- TRBJ2-3 - TRBV29-1 12 TGCAGCGTCCCTACGTTCCCAGATACGCAGTATTTT CSVPTFPDTQYF
- TRBJ2-7 TRBD2 TRBV10-3 15 TGTGCCATCAGCTATTCTAGCGGGGAGGGCTACGAGCAGTACTTC CAISYSSGEGYEQYF
- TRBJ2-1 - TRBV27 13 TGTGCCAGCAAGGGACTCTCCTACAATGAGCAGTTCTTC CASKGLSYNEQFF
- TRBJ2-7 - TRBV27 14 TGTGCCAGCAGTTTAAAGTCAGGGTACTACGAGCAGTACTTC CASSLKSGYYEQYF
- TRBJ2-1 - TRBV11-2 14 TGTGCCAGCAGCTTACTGATCGGGAATGGGGCCCAGTTCTTC CASSLLIGNGAQFF
- TRBJ1-5 - TRBV21-1 18 TGTGCCAGCAGCAAAGATTCCCCGGGACAGGGAGGCAATCAGCCCCAGCATTTT CASSKDSPGQGGNQPQHF
- TRBJ2-7 - TRBV5-6 13 TGTGCCAGCAGCCGGGCCGCCGCCACCGAGCAGTACTTC CASSRAAATEQYF
- TRBJ2-7 - TRBV21-1 16 TGTGCCAGCAGCAAGTCTGGAGGGAGGTGGACCTACGAGCAGTACTTC CASSKSGGRWTYEQYF
- TRBJ2-7 - TRBV11-3 15 TGTGCCAGCAGCTTAGGAGGCAGGGGCTCCTACGAGCAGTACTTC CASSLGGRGSYEQYF
- TRBJ1-2 - TRBV27 13 TGTGCCAGCAGTTTGGACCCTTACTATGGCTACACCTTC CASSLDPYYGYTF
- TRBJ1-1 - TRBV7-9 15 TGTGCCAGCAGCTTCGAGGTGCTCGGCGGGACTGAAGCTTTCTTT CASSFEVLGGTEAFF
once TRBJ2-7 TRBD1 TRBV7-8 17 TGTGCCAGCAGCGAGGGGCCGTGGACAGGCGGCGGGTACGAGCAGTACTTC CASSEGPWTGGGYEQYF
- TRBJ2-5 - TRBV18 15 TGTGCCAGCTCACCTGGGACAAGACTTCAAGAGACCCAGTACTTC CASSPGTRLQETQYF
- TRBJ2-1 TRBD2 TRBV4-1 15 TGCGCCAGCAGTCGACTAGCGGGAGACTACAATGAGCAGTTCTTC CASSRLAGDYNEQFF
- TRBJ2-7 - TRBV4-3 19 TGCGCCAGCAGCCAAGATAACAGTGGGCGGCTAGCCTTAGCCTACGAGCAGTACTTC CASSQDNSGRLALAYEQYF
- TRBJ1-1 - TRBV11-2 13 TGTGCCAGCAGCTTAGTCGGGGCCGGGGGAGCTTTCTTT CASSLVGAGGAFF
- TRBJ2-1 TRBD2 TRBV14 17 TGTGCCAGCAGCCAATTTAGGACGGCTAGCGGGAGAAATGAGCAGTTCTTC CASSQFRTASGRNEQFF
few TRBJ1-4 - TRBV27 12 TGTGCCAGCAGTTCCACCGGGACACAACTGTTTTTT CASSSTGTQLFF
- TRBJ2-3 - TRBV29-1 16 TGCAGCGTCACCCGAGATGGGGACCTAGTAACAGATACGCAGTATTTT CSVTRDGDLVTDTQYF
- TRBJ1-1 - TRBV19 14 TGTGCCAGTAGTTCGGACGTAGAGAACACTGAAGCTTTCTTT CASSSDVENTEAFF
- TRBJ1-2 - TRBV2 11 TGTGCCAGCAGCGGAGACTATGGCTACACCTTC CASSGDYGYTF
- TRBJ2-1 - TRBV7-9 14 TGTGCCAGCAGCTTGGGGGGAATTTACAATGAGCAGTTCTTC CASSLGGIYNEQFF
- TRBJ2-7 - TRBV27 13 TGTGCCAGCAGTTCCGGACCTGCCTACGAGCAGTACTTC CASSSGPAYEQYF
- TRBJ2-7 - TRBV5-1 12 TGCGCCAGCAGCTTATGGGGGTACGAGCAGTACTTC CASSLWGYEQYF
- TRBJ2-5 TRBD1 TRBV27 16 TGTGCCAGCAGTGAGCTAGGGACAGCCGCGGCCGAGACCCAGTACTTC CASSELGTAAAETQYF
- TRBJ2-7 - TRBV5-5 15 TGTGCCAGCAGCCCAGGGAGGGGGACCTCCTACGAGCAGTACTTC CASSPGRGTSYEQYF
- TRBJ2-6 TRBD1 TRBV19 19 TGTGCCAGTAGTATAGATGAAGGGGACAGGGAAACTGGGGCCAACGTCCTGACTTTC CASSIDEGDRETGANVLTF
- TRBJ1-2 - TRBV27 17 TGTGCCAGCAGTTTAAGTTGGCCAGATCGTTTTAACTATGGCTACACCTTC CASSLSWPDRFNYGYTF
few TRBJ2-2 - TRBV6-5 16 TGTGCCAGCAGTTACTCGATGGGCAGACACACCGGGGAGCTGTTTTTT CASSYSMGRHTGELFF
- TRBJ1-5 - TRBV6-1 16 TGTGCCAGCAGTGAACCTTTCCGGTGGGAATATCAGCCCCAGCATTTT CASSEPFRWEYQPQHF
- TRBJ1-5 - TRBV5-8 13 TGTGCCAGCAGCTTTTCCCTGAACCAGCCCCAGCATTTT CASSFSLNQPQHF
once TRBJ2-7 - TRBV5-1 17 TGCGCCAGCAGCTCATCTTTTAGCGTTGGGGGATCCTACGAGCAGTACTTC CASSSSFSVGGSYEQYF
- TRBJ1-4 - TRBV9 14 TGTGCCAGCAGCGTAGCGGCAGGGTTTGAAAAACTGTTTTTT CASSVAAGFEKLFF
- TRBJ2-7 TRBD1 TRBV4-3 15 TGCGCCAGCAGCCAAGATGACAGGGGGCTCTACGAGCAGTACTTC CASSQDDRGLYEQYF
- TRBJ2-6 - TRBV9 15 TGTGCCAGCAGCGTAGCGAACTCTGGGGCCAACGTCCTGACTTTC CASSVANSGANVLTF
- TRBJ2-4 - TRBV6-6 14 TGTGCCAGCAGCTCACTAAATTCCCAAAACATTCAGTACTTC CASSSLNSQNIQYF
- TRBJ2-1 - TRBV7-3 14 TGTGCCAGCAGCTTAAGGGAGTCCTACAATGAGCAGTTCTTC CASSLRESYNEQFF
- TRBJ2-7 TRBD1 TRBV30 13 TGTGCCTGGAGTGTTGGGGACAGCTACGAGCAGTACTTC CAWSVGDSYEQYF
- TRBJ1-1 TRBD1 TRBV2 17 TGTGCCAGCAGTTCCCGGGACAGGGACCCCCCTAGGACTGAAGCTTTCTTT CASSSRDRDPPRTEAFF